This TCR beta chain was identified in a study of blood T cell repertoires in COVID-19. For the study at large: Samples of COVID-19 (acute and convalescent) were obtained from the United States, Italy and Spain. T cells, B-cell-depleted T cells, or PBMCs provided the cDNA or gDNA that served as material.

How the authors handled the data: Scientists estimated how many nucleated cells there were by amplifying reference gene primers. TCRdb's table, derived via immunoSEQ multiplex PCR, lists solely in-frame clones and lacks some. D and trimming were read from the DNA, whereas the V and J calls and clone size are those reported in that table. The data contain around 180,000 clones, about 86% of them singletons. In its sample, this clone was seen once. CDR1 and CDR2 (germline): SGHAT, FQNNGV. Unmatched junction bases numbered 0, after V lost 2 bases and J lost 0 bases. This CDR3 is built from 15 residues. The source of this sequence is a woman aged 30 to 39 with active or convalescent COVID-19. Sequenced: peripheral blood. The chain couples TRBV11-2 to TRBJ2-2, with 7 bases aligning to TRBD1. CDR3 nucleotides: TGTGCCAGCAGCTTACAGGGGGCGAACACCGGGGAGCTGTTTTTT. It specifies CASSLQGANTGELFF.